Listed here are 17 T cell receptor beta chains from one sample, sequenced in a study of identical twins. TCRdb independently ran MiXCR on the 5' RACE reads; one entry per CDR3 protein. This table has more than 1.5 million distinct CDR3 sequences, about 31% appearing once. The sequenced material came from cord blood. The receptor set was obtained from a newborn girl in good health.

The rearrangement joins TRBV4-2 to TRBJ1-4; no clear D gene. Trimming stripped 1 base from V and 7 bases from J, with 13 bases between. CDR1 and CDR2 from the germline V gene are LGHNA and YNFKEQ. This CDR3 region has 15 residues. CDR3 residues: CASSQAPLTSEKLFF. In DNA, the CDR3 is TGTGCCAGCAGCCAAGCTCCTCTGACAAGTGAAAAACTGTTTTTT.

The chain couples TRBV20-1 to TRBJ1-2, with 11 bases identical to TRBD1. There are 16 residues in the CDR3. CDR1 is DFQATT, CDR2 SNEGSKA, per germline (reference sequence). Written as DNA, the CDR3 is TGCGGGGTGATTGGGGACAGGGGGTCTTCTAACTATGGCTACACCTTC. This codes for CGVIGDRGSSNYGYTF.

This clonotype has at least ten counts. The chain couples TRBV4-2 to TRBJ2-3; D possibly corresponds to TRBD2 (5 bases). The V and J ends lost 5 bases and 6 bases respectively, with 18 bases between them. The CDR3 totals 15 residues. The germline gives CDR1 LGHNA, CDR2 YNFKEQ. CDR3 coding DNA: TGTGCCAGCAGCATAAGCGGAGACACTTTCGATACGCAGTATTTT. The encoded protein is CASSISGDTFDTQYF.

This clonotype was counted between two and nine times. This chain uses TRBV20-1 with TRBJ1-2; D unclear. Germline V lookup: CDR1 DFQATT, CDR2 SNEGSKA (reference sequence). The CDR3 consists of 12 residues. V was clipped by 5 bases and J by 4 bases, with 11 bases between them. CDR3 nucleotides: TGCAGTGCTGGCGGGCAGGTCTATGGCTACACCTTC. Its protein is CSAGGQVYGYTF.

The chain is built from TRBV4-2 and TRBJ1-3; TRBD1 matches at 8 bases. The CDR3 is 15 residues long. The germline CDR1 and CDR2 sequences are LGHNA and YNFKEQ. V shed 4 bases and J 2 bases; nucleotides not matched to a gene: 4. The CDR3 DNA follows: TGTGCCAGCAGCCCTCAGGGGGCAACTGGAAACACCATATATTTT. This codes for CASSPQGATGNTIYF.

This clonotype was counted a few times. The chain recombines TRBV7-6 with TRBJ2-1, with 11 nucleotides matching TRBD2. The CDR3 totals 19 residues. V shed 3 bases and J 0 bases; nucleotides not matched to a gene: 10. Germline-derived CDR1 and CDR2 are SGHVS and FNYEAQ. The CDR3: CASSFSPRLAGSSYNEQFF. For the CDR3, the DNA is TGTGCCAGCAGCTTTAGCCCAAGACTAGCGGGAAGCTCCTACAATGAGCAGTTCTTC.

In the case of this clonotype: Possible read error: a much larger clone is one base away. V usage is TRBV13 and J usage is TRBJ1-2; D is uncertain. The CDR3 is 12 residues long. CDR1 is PRHDT, CDR2 FYEKMQ, per germline (reference sequence). The CDR3 DNA reads TGTGCCGGCAGCTTATCTGAGTATGGCTACACCTTC. Encoded protein: CAGSLSEYGYTF. The full variable domain, completed using reference TRBV13 and TRBJ1-2, is AAGVIQSPRHLIKEKRETATLKCYPIPRHDTVYWYQQGPGQDPQFLISFYEKMQSDKGSIPDRFSAQQFSDYHSELNMSSLELGDSALYFCAGSLSEYGYTFGSGTRLTVV.

The chain joins TRBV25-1 to TRBJ2-1; D is undetermined. This CDR3 has 14 residues. The V gene lost 3 bases and the J gene lost 4 bases, with 10 bases spanning the gap. Germline assignment: CDR1 MGHDK and CDR2 SYGVNS. In DNA form, the CDR3 reads TGTGCCAGCAGTGATATTTGGCCATACAATGAGCAGTTCTTC. This sequence encodes CASSDIWPYNEQFF.

The gene calls are TRBV4-1 and TRBJ2-7; D is unclear. Germline CDR1 and CDR2: MGHRA and YSYEKL. Trimming pared 1 base from V and 2 bases from J, leaving 9 bases between. This CDR3 spans 14 amino acids. CDR3 sequence (DNA): TGCGCCAGCAGCCAAGGTGAAGTCACCTACGAGCAGTACTTC. Translation: CASSQGEVTYEQYF.

In its sample, this clonotype was seen a few times. The rearrangement uses TRBV10-1 and TRBJ2-2, with TRBD2 as a possible D gene (6 bases). Germline CDR1 WNHNN, CDR2 SYGVQD (reference sequence). The V end lost 6 bases, the J end lost 1 base, and 12 bases lay between the germline ends. The CDR3 has 15 amino acids. The CDR3 reads CASSLTSLNTGELFF. CDR3 bases: TGCGCCAGCAGCCTAACTAGCCTGAACACCGGGGAGCTGTTTTTT.

The chain couples TRBV11-1 to TRBJ2-5, with D unresolved. Germline CDR1 SGHAT, CDR2 FQDESV (reference sequence). This CDR3 is built from 13 residues. V was pared by 0 bases and J by 9 bases, with 11 bases between. CDR3 amino acids: CASSLAPSGAQYF. DNA of the CDR3: TGTGCCAGCAGCTTAGCTCCCTCCGGAGCCCAGTACTTC.

This clonotype turned up a few times. V is TRBV20-1 and J is TRBJ2-5; 7 bases are a match to TRBD2. V gave up 6 bases and J gave up 5 bases; unmatched junction bases: 15. Germline lookup yields CDR1 DFQATT and CDR2 SNEGSKA (reference sequence). The CDR3 loop spans 15 amino acids. The CDR3 bases are TGCAGTGCCCGCCGAATGCTAGCGGCAAGGGAGACCCAGTACTTC. This codes for CSARRMLAARETQYF.

The chain uses TRBV5-6 and TRBJ2-2; D remains unclear. The germline V gene encodes CDR1 SGHDT and CDR2 YYEEEE. The CDR3 is made up of 16 amino acids. Trimming pared 0 bases from V and 4 bases from J, leaving 13 bases between. CDR3 in DNA: TGTGCCAGCAGCTTGGAAGCCACCAGGTTCACCGGGGAGCTGTTTTTT. Protein: CASSLEATRFTGELFF.

The sample holds a few counts of this clonotype. V is TRBV28 and J is TRBJ1-1; no clear D gene. V was trimmed by 1 base and J by 11 bases, leaving 11 bases between them. The CDR3 totals 12 residues. From germline, CDR1 is MDHEN and CDR2 SYDVKM. DNA of the CDR3: TGTGCCAGCAGTTTATCTAGTGTAAAGGCTTTCTTT. Encoded protein: CASSLSSVKAFF.

This clonotype occurred a few times. V usage is TRBV20-1 and J usage is TRBJ2-3; TRBD1 matches at 7 bases. The J segment lost 4 bases and the V segment lost 5 bases, leaving 6 bases of the junction unmatched. The CDR3 runs to 13 residues. CDR1 and CDR2 (germline): DFQATT, SNEGSKA (reference sequence). As DNA, the CDR3 is TGCAGTGCTGGGGGACAGACGCCAGATACGCAGTATTTT. It codes for CSAGGQTPDTQYF.

J is TRBJ2-7 and V is TRBV20-1; a possible D gene is TRBD2 (6 bases). CDR3 length: 15 amino acids. Trimming removed 1 base from V and 1 base from J, with 14 bases in between. The V gene's germline CDR1 is DFQATT and CDR2 SNEGSKA (reference sequence). The CDR3 DNA sequence: TGCAGTGCTAGAGTGGACGGGAGTGGTTCCTACGAGCAGTACTTC. Its translation is CSARVDGSGSYEQYF.

This sequence joins TRBV27 and TRBJ2-7; the match to TRBD2 covers 7 bases. The CDR3 sequence is 15 residues long. Germline values: CDR1 MNHEY, CDR2 SMNVEV (reference sequence). Unmatched junction bases numbered 12, after V lost 5 bases and J lost 5 bases. The CDR3 is CASSLRVAGTHEQYF. CDR3 sequence (DNA): TGTGCCAGCAGTCTTCGGGTAGCGGGTACCCACGAGCAGTACTTC.